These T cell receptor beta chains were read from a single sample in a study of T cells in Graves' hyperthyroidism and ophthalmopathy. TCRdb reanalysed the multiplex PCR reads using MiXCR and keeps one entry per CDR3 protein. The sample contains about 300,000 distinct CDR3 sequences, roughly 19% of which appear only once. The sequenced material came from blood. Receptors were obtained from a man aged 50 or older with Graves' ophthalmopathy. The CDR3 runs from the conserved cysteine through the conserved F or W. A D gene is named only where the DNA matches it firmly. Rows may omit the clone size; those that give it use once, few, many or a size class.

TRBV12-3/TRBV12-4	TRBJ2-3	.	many	CASSLEGDPTDTQYF	TGTGCCAGCAGTTTAGAAGGGGACCCCACAGATACGCAGTATTTT
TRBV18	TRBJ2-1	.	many	CASSPRLNEQFF	TGTGCCAGCTCACCACGTTTAAATGAGCAGTTCTTC
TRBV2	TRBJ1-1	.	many	CASTEEGVFILAFF	TGTGCCAGCACCGAGGAGGGGGTGTTTATTCTGGCTTTCTTT
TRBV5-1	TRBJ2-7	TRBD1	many	CASSLARFDRVYEQYF	TGCGCCAGCAGCTTGGCCCGCTTCGACAGGGTCTACGAGCAGTACTTC
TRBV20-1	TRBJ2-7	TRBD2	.	CSARPLLAGGRYEQYF	TGCAGTGCTAGACCTCTTCTAGCGGGAGGACGCTACGAGCAGTACTTC
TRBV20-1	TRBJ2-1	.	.	CSARDPAGWVEGYSYNEQFF	TGCAGTGCTAGAGATCCAGCGGGCTGGGTGGAGGGCTACTCCTACAATGAGCAGTTCTTC
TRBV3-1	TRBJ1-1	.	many	CASSFIRGGGRTEAFF	TGTGCCAGCAGCTTCATACGAGGGGGAGGTCGGACTGAAGCTTTCTTT
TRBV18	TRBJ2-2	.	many	CASSRPGGTGELFF	TGTGCCAGCTCACGGCCAGGTGGAACCGGGGAGCTGTTTTTT
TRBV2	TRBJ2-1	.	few	CATHAYNEQFF	TGTGCCACCCACGCCTACAATGAGCAGTTCTTC
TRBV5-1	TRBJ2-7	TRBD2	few	CASSSTSGDEQYF	TGCGCCAGCAGCTCGACTAGCGGAGACGAGCAGTACTTC
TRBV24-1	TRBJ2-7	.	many	CATSAPGLPYEQYF	TGTGCCACCAGTGCCCCGGGACTCCCCTACGAGCAGTACTTC
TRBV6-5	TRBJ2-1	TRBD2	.	CASSSTSGRISGDEQFF	TGTGCCAGCAGTTCGACTAGCGGGAGAATAAGCGGCGATGAGCAGTTCTTC
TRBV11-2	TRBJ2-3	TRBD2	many	CASSPLSGSMADTQYF	TGTGCCAGCAGCCCCTTAAGCGGGAGTATGGCAGATACGCAGTATTTT
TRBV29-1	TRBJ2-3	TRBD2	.	CSVPTSGLTDTQYF	TGCAGCGTTCCAACTAGCGGGCTCACAGATACGCAGTATTTT
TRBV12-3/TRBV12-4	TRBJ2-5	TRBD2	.	CASSLATSGRKTQYF	TGTGCCAGCAGTTTGGCGACTAGCGGGAGAAAGACCCAGTACTTC
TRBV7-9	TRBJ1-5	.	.	CASSSTGAYNQPQHF	TGTGCCAGCAGCTCGACCGGGGCCTACAACCAGCCCCAGCATTTT
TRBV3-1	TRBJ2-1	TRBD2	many	CASSLWTSGEYNEQFF	TGTGCCAGCAGCCTTTGGACTAGCGGGGAATACAATGAGCAGTTCTTC
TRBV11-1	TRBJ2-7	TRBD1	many	CASSRGTGITYEQYF	TGTGCCAGCAGCCGCGGGACAGGGATAACCTACGAGCAGTACTTC
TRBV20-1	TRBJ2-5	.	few	CSARFLSENQETQYF	TGCAGTGCTAGGTTTCTGTCAGAGAATCAAGAGACCCAGTACTTC
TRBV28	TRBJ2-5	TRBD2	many	CASSYGAGEWETQYF	TGTGCCAGCAGTTACGGAGCGGGAGAATGGGAGACCCAGTACTTC
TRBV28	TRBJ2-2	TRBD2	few	CAGQTSGSTGELFF	TGTGCCGGACAGACTAGCGGCTCCACCGGGGAGCTGTTTTTT
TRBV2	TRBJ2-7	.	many	CASSPQPSKYEQYF	TGTGCCAGCTCACCTCAGCCATCAAAATACGAGCAGTACTTC
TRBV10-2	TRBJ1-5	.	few	CASSSRALSNQPQHF	TGCGCCAGCAGTTCGAGGGCACTTAGCAATCAGCCCCAGCATTTT
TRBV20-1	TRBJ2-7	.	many	CRPVDRNPMGEQYF	TGCAGGCCCGTTGATCGGAACCCGATGGGGGAGCAGTACTTC
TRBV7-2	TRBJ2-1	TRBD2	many	CASSLATLAGGNEQFF	TGTGCCAGCAGCTTAGCCACCCTAGCGGGTGGGAATGAGCAGTTCTTC
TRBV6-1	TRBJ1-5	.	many	CASSGQGLNQPQHF	TGTGCCAGCAGCGGGCAGGGGCTTAATCAGCCCCAGCATTTT
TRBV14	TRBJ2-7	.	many	CASSQEIRDFSEQYF	TGTGCCAGCAGCCAAGAAATAAGGGACTTCTCGGAGCAGTACTTC
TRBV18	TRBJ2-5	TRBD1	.	CASSPGTGGAETQYF	TGTGCCAGCTCACCAGGGACAGGGGGCGCAGAGACCCAGTACTTC
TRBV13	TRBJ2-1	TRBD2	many	CASSNPGTRSYNEQFF	TGTGCCAGCAGCAACCCCGGGACTAGGTCCTACAATGAGCAGTTCTTC
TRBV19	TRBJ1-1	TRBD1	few	CATPGQGLVNTEAFF	TGTGCCACCCCTGGACAGGGACTGGTGAACACTGAAGCTTTCTTT
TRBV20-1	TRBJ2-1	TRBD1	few	CSAYRQGYNEQFF	TGCAGTGCTTATAGACAGGGTTACAATGAGCAGTTCTTC
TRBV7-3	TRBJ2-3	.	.	CSSILTSATSDTQYF	TGTTCCAGCATCTTAACATCGGCTACTTCAGATACGCAGTATTTT
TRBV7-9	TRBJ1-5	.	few	CASSLGRQQPQHF	TGTGCCAGCAGCCTCGGGAGGCAACAGCCCCAGCATTTT
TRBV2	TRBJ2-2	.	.	CASMRRELFF	TGTGCCAGCATGCGGAGGGAGCTGTTTTTT
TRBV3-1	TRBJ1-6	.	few	CTSSQNNEGSPLHF	TGTACCAGCAGCCAAAACAACGAGGGATCACCCCTCCACTTT
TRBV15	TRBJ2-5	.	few	CATSRASMETQYF	TGTGCCACCAGCAGAGCTAGTATGGAGACCCAGTACTTC
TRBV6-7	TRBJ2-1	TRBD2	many	CASSCTNPGLASYNEQFF	TGTGCCAGCAGTTGTACGAATCCGGGACTAGCGTCTTACAATGAGCAGTTCTTC
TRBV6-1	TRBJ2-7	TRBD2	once	CASSPEGLAGGEQYF	TGTGCCAGCAGTCCGGAGGGACTAGCGGGAGGTGAGCAGTACTTC
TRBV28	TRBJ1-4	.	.	CASSDMVKLFF	TGTGCCAGCAGTGACATGGTAAAACTGTTTTTT
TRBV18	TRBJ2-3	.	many	CASSPVGFADTQYF	TGTGCCAGCTCACCAGTCGGATTCGCAGATACGCAGTATTTT
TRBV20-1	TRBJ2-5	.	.	CSARAGTPWLGQYF	TGCAGTGCTAGAGCGGGGACCCCTTGGTTGGGCCAGTACTTC
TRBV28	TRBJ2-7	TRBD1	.	CASIPVPDRGTEQYF	TGTGCCAGCATCCCAGTCCCGGACAGGGGGACCGAGCAGTACTTC
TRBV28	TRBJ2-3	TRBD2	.	CASRYGLAEPTDTQYF	TGTGCCAGCAGATACGGACTAGCGGAACCCACAGATACGCAGTATTTT
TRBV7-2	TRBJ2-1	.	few	CASSLASENEQFF	TGTGCCAGCAGCTTAGCCAGCGAAAATGAGCAGTTCTTC
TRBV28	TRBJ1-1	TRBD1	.	CASGGDREERAFF	TGTGCCAGCGGAGGGGACAGGGAGGAGAGAGCTTTCTTT
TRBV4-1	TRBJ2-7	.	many	CASSFGGPRGTNYEQYF	TGCGCCAGCTCCTTCGGGGGCCCCCGGGGGACCAACTACGAGCAGTACTTC
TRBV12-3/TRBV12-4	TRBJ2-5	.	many	CASSFGQKETQYF	TGTGCCAGCAGTTTCGGACAGAAAGAGACCCAGTACTTC
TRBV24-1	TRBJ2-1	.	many	CATSESGTYNEQFF	TGTGCCACCAGTGAATCCGGGACCTATAATGAGCAGTTCTTC
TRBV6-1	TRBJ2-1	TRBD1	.	CTRDPGQGYNEQFF	TGTACCAGGGATCCGGGACAGGGGTACAATGAGCAGTTCTTC
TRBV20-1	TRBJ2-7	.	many	CSARVAGFGYEQYF	TGCAGTGCTAGAGTGGCGGGCTTCGGATACGAGCAGTACTTC
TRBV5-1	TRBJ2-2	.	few	CASSYSTVNTGELFF	TGCGCCAGCAGCTACTCGACAGTTAACACCGGGGAGCTGTTTTTT